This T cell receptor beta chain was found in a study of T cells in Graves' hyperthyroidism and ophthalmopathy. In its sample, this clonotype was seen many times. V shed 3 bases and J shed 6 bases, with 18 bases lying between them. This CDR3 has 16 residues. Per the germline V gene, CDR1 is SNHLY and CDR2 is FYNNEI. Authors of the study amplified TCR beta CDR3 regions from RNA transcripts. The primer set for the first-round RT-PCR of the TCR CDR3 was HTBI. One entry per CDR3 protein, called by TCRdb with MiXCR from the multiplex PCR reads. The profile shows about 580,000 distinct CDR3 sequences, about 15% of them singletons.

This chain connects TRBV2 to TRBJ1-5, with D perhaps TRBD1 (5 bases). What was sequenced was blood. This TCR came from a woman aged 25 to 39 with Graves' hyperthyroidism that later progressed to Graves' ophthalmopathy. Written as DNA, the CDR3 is TGTGCCAGCAGTGAGGGCCAGGGAATTGGAGGTCAGCCCCAGCATTTT. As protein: CASSEGQGIGGQPQHF.